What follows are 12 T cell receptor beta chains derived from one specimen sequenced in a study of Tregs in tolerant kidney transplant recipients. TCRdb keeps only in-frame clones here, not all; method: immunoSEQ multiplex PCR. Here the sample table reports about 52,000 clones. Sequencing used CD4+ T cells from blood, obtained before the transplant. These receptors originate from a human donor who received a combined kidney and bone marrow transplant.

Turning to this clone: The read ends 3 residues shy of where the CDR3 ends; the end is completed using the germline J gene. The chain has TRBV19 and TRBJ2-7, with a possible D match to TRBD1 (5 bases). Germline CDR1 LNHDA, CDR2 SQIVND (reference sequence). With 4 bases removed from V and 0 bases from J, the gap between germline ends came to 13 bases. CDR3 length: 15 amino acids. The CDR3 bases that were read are TGTGCCAGTAGTAGACAGTCAATGGCCTCCTACGAG. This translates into CASSRQSMASYE. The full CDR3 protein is CASSRQSMASYEQYF.

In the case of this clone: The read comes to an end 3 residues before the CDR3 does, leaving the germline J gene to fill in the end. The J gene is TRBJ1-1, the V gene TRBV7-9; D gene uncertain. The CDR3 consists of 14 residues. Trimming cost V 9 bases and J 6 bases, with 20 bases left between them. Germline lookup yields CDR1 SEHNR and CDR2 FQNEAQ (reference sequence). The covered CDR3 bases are TGTGCCAGTAGTGTGGGCAGATCGATGGCTGAA. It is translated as CASSVGRSMAE. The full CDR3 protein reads CASSVGRSMAEAFF.

The CDR3 DNA, read in part, is TGTGCCATCAGTGAGTCGGCCAAGGGCACCGGGGAG. Protein: CAISESAKGTGE. The entire CDR3 sequence reads CAISESAKGTGELFF. The chain has TRBV10-3 and TRBJ2-2; D gene unclear. Read data end 3 residues before the CDR3 end; the end is taken from the germline J gene. Germline assignment: CDR1 ENHRY and CDR2 SYGVKD. The CDR3 covers 15 residues. Trimming left V 0 bases short and J 4 bases short, with 9 bases between.

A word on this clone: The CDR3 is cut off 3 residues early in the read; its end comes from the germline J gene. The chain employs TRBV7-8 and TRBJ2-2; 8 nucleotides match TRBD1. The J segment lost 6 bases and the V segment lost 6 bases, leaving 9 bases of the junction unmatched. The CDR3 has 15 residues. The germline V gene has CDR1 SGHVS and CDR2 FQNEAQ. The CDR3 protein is CASRWTGLVAGELFF. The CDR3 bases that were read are TGTGCCAGCAGATGGACAGGGTTGGTTGCCGGGGAG. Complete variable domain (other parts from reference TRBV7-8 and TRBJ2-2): GAGVSQSPRYKVAKRGQDVALRCDPISGHVSLFWYQQALGQGPEFLTYFQNEAQLDKSGLPSDRFFAERPEGSVSTLKIQRTQQEDSAVYLCASRWTGLVAGELFFGEGSRLTVL.

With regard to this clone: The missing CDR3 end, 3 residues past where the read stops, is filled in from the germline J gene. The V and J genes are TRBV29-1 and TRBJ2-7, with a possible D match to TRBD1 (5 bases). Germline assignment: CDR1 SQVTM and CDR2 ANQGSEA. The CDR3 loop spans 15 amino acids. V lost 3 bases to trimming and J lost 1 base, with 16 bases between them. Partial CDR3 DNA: TGCAGCGTTGATACCAGGGTGAGTATATCCTACGAG. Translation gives CSVDTRVSISYE. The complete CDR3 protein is CSVDTRVSISYEQYF.

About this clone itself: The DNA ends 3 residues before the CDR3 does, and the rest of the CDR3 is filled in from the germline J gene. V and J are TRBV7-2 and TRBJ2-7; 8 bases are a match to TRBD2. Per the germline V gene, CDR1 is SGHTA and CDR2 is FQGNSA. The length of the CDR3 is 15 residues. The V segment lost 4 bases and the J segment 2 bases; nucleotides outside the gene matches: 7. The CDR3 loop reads CASSSQAGVTYEQYF. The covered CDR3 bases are TGTGCCAGCAGCTCCCAAGCGGGAGTCACCTACGAG.

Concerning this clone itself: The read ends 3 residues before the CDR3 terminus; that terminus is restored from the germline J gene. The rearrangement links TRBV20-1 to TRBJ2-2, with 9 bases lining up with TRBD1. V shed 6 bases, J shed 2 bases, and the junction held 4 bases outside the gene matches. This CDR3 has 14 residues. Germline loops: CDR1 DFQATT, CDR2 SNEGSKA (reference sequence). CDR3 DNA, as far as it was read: TGCAGTGCGGGGACAGGGTTAAACACCGGGGAG. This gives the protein CSAGTGLNTGE. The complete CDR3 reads CSAGTGLNTGELFF.

CDR3 bases read: TGCAGTGCCCGGGGTCTAATTAACTCCTACGAG. It specifies CSARGLINSYE. The complete CDR3 protein is CSARGLINSYEQYF. The rearrangement joins TRBV20-1 to TRBJ2-7; D perhaps matches TRBD2 (5 bases). The read ends 3 residues before the CDR3 terminus; that terminus is restored from the germline J gene. The CDR3 contains 14 residues. Germline-derived CDR1 and CDR2 are DFQATT and SNEGSKA (reference sequence). V was pared by 6 bases and J by 0 bases, with 15 bases between.

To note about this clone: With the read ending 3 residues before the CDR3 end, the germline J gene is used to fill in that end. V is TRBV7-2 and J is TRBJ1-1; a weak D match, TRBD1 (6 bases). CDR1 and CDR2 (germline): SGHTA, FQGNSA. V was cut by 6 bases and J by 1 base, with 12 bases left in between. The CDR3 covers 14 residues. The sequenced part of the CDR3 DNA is TGTGCCAGCAGACTTGACAGGCAGAACACTGAA. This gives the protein CASRLDRQNTE. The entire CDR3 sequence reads CASRLDRQNTEAFF.

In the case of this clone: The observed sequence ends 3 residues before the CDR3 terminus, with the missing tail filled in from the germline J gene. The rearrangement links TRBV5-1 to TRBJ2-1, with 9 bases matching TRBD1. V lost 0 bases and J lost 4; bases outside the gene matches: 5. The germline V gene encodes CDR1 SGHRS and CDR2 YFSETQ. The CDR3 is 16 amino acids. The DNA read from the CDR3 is TGCGCCAGCAGCTTGGCCGGGACAGGGAGATACAATGAG. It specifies CASSLAGTGRYNE. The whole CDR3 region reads CASSLAGTGRYNEQFF.

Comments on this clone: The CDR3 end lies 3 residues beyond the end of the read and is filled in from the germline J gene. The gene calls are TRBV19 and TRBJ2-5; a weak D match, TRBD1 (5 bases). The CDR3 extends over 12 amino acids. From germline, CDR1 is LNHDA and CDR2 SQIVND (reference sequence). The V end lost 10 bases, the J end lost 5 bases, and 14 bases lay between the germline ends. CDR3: CATRGVGETQYF. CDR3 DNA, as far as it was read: TGTGCCACAAGGGGTGTGGGGGAGACC.

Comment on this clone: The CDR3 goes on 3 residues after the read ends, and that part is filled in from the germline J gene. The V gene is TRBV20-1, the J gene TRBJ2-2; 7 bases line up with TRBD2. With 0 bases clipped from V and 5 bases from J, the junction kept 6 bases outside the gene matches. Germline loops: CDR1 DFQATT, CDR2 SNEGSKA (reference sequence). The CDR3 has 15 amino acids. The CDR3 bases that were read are TGCAGTGCTAGAGAGGGGAGGGGAAGGACCGGGGAG. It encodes CSAREGRGRTGE. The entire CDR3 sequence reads CSAREGRGRTGELFF.